Described below is a single T cell receptor beta chain sequence and its context. What it binds is not known. After removal of 7 bases from V and 3 bases from J, the junction contained 11 bases not matched to a gene. From germline, CDR1 is SQVTM and CDR2 ANQGSEA. The CDR3 runs to 14 residues. Unstimulated regulatory T cells (CD4+CD25+CD127-), CD4+CD25- non-regulatory cells, CD4 and CD8 cells were FACS-sorted from thawed PBMCs. Regulatory T cells were sorted from thawed PBMCs rested overnight at 37°C with about 210 IU/ml IL-2. This record belongs to a study of Tregs in tolerant kidney transplant recipients. Study outcomes and limitations: Findings come from small patient numbers and require larger validation. No direct test of biological reproducibility was done here.

Assay: immunoSEQ multiplex PCR; the TCRdb copy retains only in-frame clones and omits some. Among about 14,000 clones, roughly 78% were seen once, and the ten largest hold approximately 1.7%. The chain recombines TRBV29-1 with TRBJ2-7, with 8 bases that match TRBD1. The sample consisted of Tregs from blood, taken before the transplant. The sequence came from a human donor who received a combined kidney and bone marrow transplant. CDR3 nucleotides: TGCAGCGCCGCCGGGACAGGTTTAAGCTACGAGCAGTACTTC. Translating it yields CSAAGTGLSYEQYF.